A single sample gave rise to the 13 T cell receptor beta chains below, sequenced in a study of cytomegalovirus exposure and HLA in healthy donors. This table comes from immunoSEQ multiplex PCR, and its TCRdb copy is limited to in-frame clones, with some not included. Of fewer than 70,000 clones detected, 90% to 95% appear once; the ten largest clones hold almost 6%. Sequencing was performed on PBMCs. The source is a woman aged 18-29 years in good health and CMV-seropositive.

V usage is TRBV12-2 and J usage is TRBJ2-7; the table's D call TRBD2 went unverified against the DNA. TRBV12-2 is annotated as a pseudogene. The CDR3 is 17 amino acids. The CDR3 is CASRSERLLAGTYEQYF. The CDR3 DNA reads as TGTGCAAGTCGCTCAGAGCGGCTACTAGCGGGGACCTACGAGCAGTACTTC.

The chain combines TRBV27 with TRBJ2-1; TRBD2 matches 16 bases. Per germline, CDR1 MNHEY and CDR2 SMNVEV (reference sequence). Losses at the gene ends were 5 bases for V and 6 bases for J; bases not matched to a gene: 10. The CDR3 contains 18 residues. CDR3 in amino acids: CASSLNPGTSGRANEQFF. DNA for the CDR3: TGTGCCAGCAGTCTAAACCCGGGGACTAGCGGGAGGGCCAATGAGCAGTTCTTC.

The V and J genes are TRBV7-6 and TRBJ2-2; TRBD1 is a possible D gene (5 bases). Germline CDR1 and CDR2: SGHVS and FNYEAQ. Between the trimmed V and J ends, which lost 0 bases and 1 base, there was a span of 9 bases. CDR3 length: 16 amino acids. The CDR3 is CASSLANGQNTGELFF. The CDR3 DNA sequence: TGTGCCAGCAGCTTAGCGAACGGACAGAACACCGGGGAGCTGTTTTTT.

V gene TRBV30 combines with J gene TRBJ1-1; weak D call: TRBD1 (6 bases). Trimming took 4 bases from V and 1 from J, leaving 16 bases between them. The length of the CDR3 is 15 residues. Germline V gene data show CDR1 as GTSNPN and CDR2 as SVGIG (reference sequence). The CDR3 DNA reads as TGTGCCTGGATCCCCGTGGGGGCGCAGAACACTGAAGCTTTCTTT. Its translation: CAWIPVGAQNTEAFF.

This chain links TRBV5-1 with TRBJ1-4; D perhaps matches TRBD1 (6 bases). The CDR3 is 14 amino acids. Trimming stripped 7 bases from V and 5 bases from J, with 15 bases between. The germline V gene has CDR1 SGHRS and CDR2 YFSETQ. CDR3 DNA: TGCGCCAGCCAGAGGGGGGGCGAAAATGAAAAACTGTTTTTT. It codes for CASQRGGENEKLFF.

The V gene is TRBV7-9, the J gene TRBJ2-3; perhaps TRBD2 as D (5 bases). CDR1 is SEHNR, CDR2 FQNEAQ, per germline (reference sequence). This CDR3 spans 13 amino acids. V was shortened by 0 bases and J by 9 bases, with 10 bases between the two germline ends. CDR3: CASSLAGEATQYF. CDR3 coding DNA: TGTGCCAGCAGCTTAGCGGGAGAGGCCACGCAGTATTTT. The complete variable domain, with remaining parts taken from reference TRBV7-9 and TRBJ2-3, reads DTGVSQNPRHKITKRGQNVTFRCDPISEHNRLYWYRQTLGQGPEFLTYFQNEAQLEKSRLLSDRFSAERPKGSFSTLEIQRTEQGDSAMYLCASSLAGEATQYFGPGTRLTVL.

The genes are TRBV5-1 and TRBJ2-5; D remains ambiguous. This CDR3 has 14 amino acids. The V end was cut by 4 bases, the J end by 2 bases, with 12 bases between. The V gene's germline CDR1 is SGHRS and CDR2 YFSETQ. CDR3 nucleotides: TGCGCCAGCAGCCCGACACACGAGCAAGAGACCCAGTACTTC. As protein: CASSPTHEQETQYF. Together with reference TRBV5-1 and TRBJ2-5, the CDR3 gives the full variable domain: KAGVTQTPRYLIKTRGQQVTLSCSPISGHRSVSWYQQTPGQGLQFLFEYFSETQRNKGNFPGRFSGRQFSNSRSEMNVSTLELGDSALYLCASSPTHEQETQYFGPGTRLLVL.

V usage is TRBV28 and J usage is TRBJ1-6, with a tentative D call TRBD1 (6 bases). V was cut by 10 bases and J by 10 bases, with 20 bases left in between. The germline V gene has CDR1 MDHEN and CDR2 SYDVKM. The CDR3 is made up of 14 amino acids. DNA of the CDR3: TGTGCCATCCGACTGGAAACAGGGAACTCACCCCTCCACTTT. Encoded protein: CAIRLETGNSPLHF.

Here the CDR3 DNA reads TGCGCCAGCAGCTTGGGGGAAACCGGGACTAGAAGCCCCAATGAGCAGTTCTTC. Translating gives CASSLGETGTRSPNEQFF. The chain employs TRBV5-1 and TRBJ2-1; TRBD2 matches 8 bases. Germline V gene lookup returns CDR1 SGHRS and CDR2 YFSETQ. This CDR3 is 18 amino acids long. V was clipped by 0 bases and J by 6 bases; unmatched bases: 14.

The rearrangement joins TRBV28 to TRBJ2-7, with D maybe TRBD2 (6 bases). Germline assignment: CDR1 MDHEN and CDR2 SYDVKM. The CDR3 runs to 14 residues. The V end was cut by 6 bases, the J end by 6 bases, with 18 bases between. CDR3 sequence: CASSQLRRGSEQYF. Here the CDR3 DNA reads TGTGCCAGCAGCCAGCTCCGGCGGGGTTCCGAGCAGTACTTC. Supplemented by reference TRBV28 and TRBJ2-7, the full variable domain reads DVKVTQSSRYLVKRTGEKVFLECVQDMDHENMFWYRQDPGLGLRLIYFSYDVKMKEKGDIPEGYSVSREKKERFSLILESASTNQTSMYLCASSQLRRGSEQYFGPGTRLTVT.

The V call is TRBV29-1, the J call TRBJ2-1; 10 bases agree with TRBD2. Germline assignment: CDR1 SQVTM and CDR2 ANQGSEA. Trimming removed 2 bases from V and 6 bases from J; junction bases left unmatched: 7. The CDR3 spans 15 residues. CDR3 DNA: TGCAGCGTTGAACGTACTAGCGGGATAAGCAATGAGCAGTTCTTC. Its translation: CSVERTSGISNEQFF.

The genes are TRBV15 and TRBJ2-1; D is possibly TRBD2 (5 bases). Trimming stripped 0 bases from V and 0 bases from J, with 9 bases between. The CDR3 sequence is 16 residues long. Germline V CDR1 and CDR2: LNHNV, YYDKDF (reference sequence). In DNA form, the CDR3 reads TGTGCCACCAGCAGAGATCTAGCAGCCTCCTACAATGAGCAGTTCTTC. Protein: CATSRDLAASYNEQFF.

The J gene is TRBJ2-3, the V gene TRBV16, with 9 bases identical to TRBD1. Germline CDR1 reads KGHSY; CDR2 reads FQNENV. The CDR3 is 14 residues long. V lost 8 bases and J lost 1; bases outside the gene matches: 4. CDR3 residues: CASLGTGRTDTQYF. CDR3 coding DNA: TGTGCCAGCCTCGGGACAGGGCGCACAGATACGCAGTATTTT.